This TCR beta chain stems from a study of blood T cell repertoires in COVID-19. Authors' analysis steps: Amplification of reference gene primers was used by the study to estimate nucleated cell counts. Profiled with immunoSEQ multiplex PCR; TCRdb holds only in-frame clones, not every one. The V and J calls and the clone size are those of that table, but D and trimming were determined from the DNA. The sample lists more than 150,000 clones; just under 80% were seen once. What was sequenced was peripheral blood. The receptor was isolated from a woman aged 80 or over with acute or convalescent COVID-19.

The CDR3, as DNA: TGTGCCAGCAGTGTTTTCTCTGAAGCTTTCTTT. It yields the protein CASSVFSEAFF. The V and J genes are TRBV2 and TRBJ1-1; no firm D call. The CDR3 runs 11 residues. V was clipped by 4 bases and J by 6 bases, with 6 bases between them. Germline lookup yields CDR1 SNHLY and CDR2 FYNNEI. Based on the CDR3 plus reference TRBV2 and TRBJ1-1, the full variable domain is EPEVTQTPSHQVTQMGQEVILRCVPISNHLYFYWYRQILGQKVEFLVSFYNNEISEKSEIFDDQFSVERPDGSNFTLKIRSTKLEDSAMYFCASSVFSEAFFGQGTRLTVV.